This T cell receptor (beta chain) was documented in a study of shared clonotypes between healthy human individuals. The CDR3 runs to 15 residues. CDR1 PRHDT and CDR2 FYEKMQ come from the germline V gene (reference sequence). V lost 1 base and J lost 4, with 13 bases in between. Study-level findings and limits: Clonotype sharing among donors was thought likely to change with sequencing depth.

Sequencing used immunoSEQ multiplex PCR; TCRdb keeps in-frame clones, though not all of them. The sample has around 320,000 clones; around nine tenths are singletons. Details on this clone: What it binds is unknown.

The TCR sequence derives from a man younger than 35 in good health. This chain joins TRBV13 and TRBJ2-5, with a tentative D call TRBD2 (7 bases). The sequenced sample was memory CD8+ T cells sorted from blood. Subset of the sample: CD45RO+ cells pooled with CCR7-negative TemRA cells. The DNA of the CDR3 is TGTGCCAGCAGCTTAGCGGGGGGCCCTCGAGAGACCCAGTACTTC. Translating gives CASSLAGGPRETQYF.